Listed below are T cell receptor beta chains from one sample, sequenced in a study of blood T cell repertoires in COVID-19. Data came from immunoSEQ multiplex PCR; TCRdb stores just in-frame clones and leaves some out. The repertoire consists of 200,000 to 300,000 clones, with about nine tenths occurring once and the leading ten covering approximately 4.3%. Material for sequencing was PBMCs or T cells enriched from blood (not recorded which). These receptors came from a woman aged 25 to 45 with acute COVID-19. Both conserved end residues are part of each CDR3. A D gene is named only where the DNA matches it firmly. Size tells how often a clone was seen (once, few, many) or the class of an expanded clone, and some rows leave it out.

j_gene | d_gene | v_gene | abundance | CDR3aa | CDR3nt
TRBJ1-2 | TRBD1 | TRBV6-5 | NA | CASSYRTGNYGYTF | TGTGCCAGCAGTTACCGGACAGGGAACTATGGCTACACCTTC
TRBJ1-1 | NA | TRBV25-1 | NA | CASSQGFEGGNTEAFF | TGTGCCAGCAGTCAGGGGTTCGAAGGGGGAAACACTGAAGCTTTCTTT
TRBJ1-6 | TRBD1 | TRBV27 | NA | CASSLETGNSPLHF | TGTGCCAGCAGTTTAGAGACAGGGAATTCACCCCTCCACTTT
TRBJ2-1 | TRBD2 | TRBV5-1 | few | CASSPGLAGGLNEQFF | TGCGCCAGCAGTCCGGGACTAGCGGGGGGGCTCAATGAGCAGTTCTTC
TRBJ2-5 | NA | TRBV6-5 | NA | CASSPQVTQYF | TGTGCCAGCAGTCCCCAGGTGACCCAGTACTTC
TRBJ1-3 | TRBD1 | TRBV29-1 | NA | CSVDRVRSGNTIYF | TGCAGCGTAGACAGGGTCCGATCCGGAAACACCATATATTTT
TRBJ2-1 | NA | TRBV10-3 | NA | CAISEMRGGEQFF | TGTGCCATCAGTGAGATGCGGGGAGGTGAGCAGTTCTTC
TRBJ2-3 | NA | TRBV27 | NA | CASSTRVIVTDTQYF | TGTGCCAGCAGCACACGGGTTATAGTCACAGATACGCAGTATTTT
TRBJ1-2 | TRBD1 | TRBV5-6 | once | CASSRGQGARGYTF | TGTGCCAGCAGCCGCGGACAGGGGGCTCGTGGCTACACCTTC
TRBJ1-1 | NA | TRBV7-8 | NA | CASSPLILPTQSRTEAFF | TGTGCCAGCAGCCCGTTGATTCTCCCAACCCAATCGAGGACTGAAGCTTTCTTT
TRBJ1-3 | NA | TRBV18 | NA | CASSPPSEANTIYF | TGTGCCAGCTCACCACCCTCCGAGGCTAACACCATATATTTT
TRBJ1-2 | NA | TRBV7-2 | NA | CASSEQASNYGYTF | TGTGCCAGCAGTGAACAGGCGTCCAACTATGGCTACACCTTC
TRBJ1-3 | NA | TRBV3-1/TRBV3-2 | NA | CASSQRVSPGNTIYF | TGTGCCAGCAGCCAACGGGTCAGTCCTGGAAACACCATATATTTT
TRBJ1-5 | NA | TRBV4-3 | NA | CASSQEMDRGNQPQHF | TGCGCCAGCAGCCAAGAAATGGATAGGGGGAATCAGCCCCAGCATTTT
TRBJ1-1 | NA | TRBV2 | NA | CASRDRTVNTEAFF | TGTGCCAGCAGAGACAGGACAGTCAACACTGAAGCTTTCTTT
TRBJ2-7 | TRBD1 | TRBV4-1 | NA | CASSQDRGLRYEQYF | TGCGCCAGCAGCCAAGATAGGGGGCTTAGGTACGAGCAGTACTTC
TRBJ2-7 | NA | TRBV6-2/TRBV6-3 | NA | CASSYLSPRGGYEQYF | TGTGCCAGCAGTTACCTTTCCCCAAGGGGAGGCTACGAGCAGTACTTC
TRBJ1-4 | NA | TRBV4-1 | once | CASSQVRVGEKLFF | TGCGCCAGCAGCCAGGTCAGGGTAGGGGAAAAACTGTTTTTT
TRBJ2-7 | NA | TRBV15 | NA | CATRRGHEQYF | TGTGCCACCAGGCGGGGCCACGAGCAGTACTTC
TRBJ1-6 | NA | TRBV11-2 | NA | CASSLAGHNSPLHF | TGTGCCAGCAGCTTGGCAGGGCATAATTCACCCCTCCACTTT
TRBJ2-1 | NA | TRBV4-1 | NA | CASSLRGLEVNEQFF | TGCGCCAGCAGCCTACGGGGTTTGGAGGTCAATGAGCAGTTCTTC
TRBJ1-1 | TRBD1 | TRBV11-3 | NA | CASSSRGAYTEAFF | TGTGCCAGCAGCTCCAGGGGGGCGTACACTGAAGCTTTCTTT
TRBJ1-1 | NA | TRBV7-9 | NA | CASSQDHRNTEAFF | TGTGCCAGCAGCCAGGATCACAGGAACACTGAAGCTTTCTTT
TRBJ1-5 | TRBD1 | TRBV11-2 | NA | CASSLGDRGSNQPQHF | TGTGCCAGCAGCTTAGGGGACAGGGGTAGCAATCAGCCCCAGCATTTT
TRBJ1-2 | NA | TRBV7-3 | NA | CASSLRSGYGYTF | TGTGCCAGCAGCTTAAGGAGTGGATATGGCTACACCTTC
TRBJ1-2 | TRBD1 | TRBV9 | NA | CASSLAGGTNNYGYTF | TGTGCCAGCAGCCTGGCAGGGGGGACGAATAACTATGGCTACACCTTC
TRBJ2-7 | NA | TRBV7-9 | NA | CASSKDSAPAYEQYF | TGTGCCAGCAGCAAGGACAGTGCCCCCGCCTACGAGCAGTACTTC
TRBJ1-2 | TRBD1 | TRBV14 | once | CASSQDAGGFYGYTF | TGTGCCAGCAGCCAAGACGCAGGGGGCTTCTATGGCTACACCTTC
TRBJ2-2 | NA | TRBV9 | NA | CASSVLRGKTNTGELFF | TGTGCCAGCAGCGTACTCCGCGGGAAAACGAACACCGGGGAGCTGTTTTTT